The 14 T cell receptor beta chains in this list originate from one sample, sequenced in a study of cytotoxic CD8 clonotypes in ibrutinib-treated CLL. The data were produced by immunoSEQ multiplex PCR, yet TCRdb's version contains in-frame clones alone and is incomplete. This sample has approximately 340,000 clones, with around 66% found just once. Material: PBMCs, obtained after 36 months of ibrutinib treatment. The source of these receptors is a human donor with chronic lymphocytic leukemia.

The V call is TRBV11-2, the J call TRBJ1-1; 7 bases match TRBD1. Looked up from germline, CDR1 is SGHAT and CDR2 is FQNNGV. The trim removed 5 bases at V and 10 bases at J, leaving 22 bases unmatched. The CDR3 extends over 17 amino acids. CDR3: CASSPEATYRGKRRAFF. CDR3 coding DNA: TGTGCCAGCAGCCCCGAAGCGACGTACAGGGGCAAGAGGCGAGCTTTCTTT. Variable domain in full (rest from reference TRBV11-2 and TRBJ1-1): EAGVAQSPRYKIIEKRQSVAFWCNPISGHATLYWYQQILGQGPKLLIQFQNNGVVDDSQLPKDRFSAERLKGVDSTLKIQPAKLEDSAVYLCASSPEATYRGKRRAFFGQGTRLTVV.

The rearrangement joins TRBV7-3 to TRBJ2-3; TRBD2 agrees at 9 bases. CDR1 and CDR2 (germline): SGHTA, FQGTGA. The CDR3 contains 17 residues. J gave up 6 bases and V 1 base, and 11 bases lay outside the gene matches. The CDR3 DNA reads TGTGCCAGCAGCTTAAGGACAGGTAGCGGGAGTGCGGATACGCAGTATTTT. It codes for CASSLRTGSGSADTQYF. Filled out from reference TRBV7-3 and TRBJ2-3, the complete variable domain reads GAGVSQTPSNKVTEKGKYVELRCDPISGHTALYWYRQSLGQGPEFLIYFQGTGAADDSGLPNDRFFAVRPEGSVSTLKIQRTERGDSAVYLCASSLRTGSGSADTQYFGPGTRLTVL.

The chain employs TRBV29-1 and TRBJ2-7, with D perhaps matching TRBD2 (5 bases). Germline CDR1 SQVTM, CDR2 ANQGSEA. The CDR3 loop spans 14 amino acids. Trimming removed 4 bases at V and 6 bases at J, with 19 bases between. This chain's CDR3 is CSVGRGQAPTEQYF. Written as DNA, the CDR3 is TGCAGCGTTGGCCGGGGTCAAGCTCCCACCGAGCAGTACTTC.

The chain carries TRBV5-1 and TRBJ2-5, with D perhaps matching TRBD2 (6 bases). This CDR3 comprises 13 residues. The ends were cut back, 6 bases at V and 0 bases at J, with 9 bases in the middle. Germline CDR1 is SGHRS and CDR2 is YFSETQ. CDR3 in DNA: TGCGCCAGCAAGCTAGCGCACCAAGAGACCCAGTACTTC. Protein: CASKLAHQETQYF.

For the CDR3, the DNA is TGTGCCAGCAGCTTGCTTGCTGACAGGGAAAAGGTTGATTTCTATGGCTACACCTTC. Amino acid sequence: CASSLLADREKVDFYGYTF. V usage is TRBV5-4 and J usage is TRBJ1-2; 7 bases are a match to TRBD1. The CDR3 has 19 residues. CDR1 and CDR2 (germline): SGHNT, YYREEE (reference sequence). J lost 4 bases, V lost 1 base, and 19 bases had no gene match.

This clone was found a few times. The CDR3 sequence: CASRESGQLRQYF. CDR3 in DNA: TGTGCCAGTAGAGAATCGGGACAGTTAAGGCAGTACTTC. The chain couples TRBV19 to TRBJ2-7, with 7 bases fitting TRBD1. Germline assignment: CDR1 LNHDA and CDR2 SQIVND (reference sequence). The J segment lost 9 bases and the V segment lost 6 bases, leaving 11 bases of the junction unmatched. This CDR3 contains 13 residues.

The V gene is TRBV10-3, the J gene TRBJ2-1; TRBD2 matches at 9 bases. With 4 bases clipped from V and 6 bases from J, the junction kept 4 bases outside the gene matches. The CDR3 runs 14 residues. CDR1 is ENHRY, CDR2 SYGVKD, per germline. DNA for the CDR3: TGTGCCATCAGTGTGCGGGGGGGCCCCAATGAGCAGTTCTTC. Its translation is CAISVRGGPNEQFF.

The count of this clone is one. The CDR3 spells CASRLDRVSPLHF. CDR3 sequence (DNA): TGTGCCAGCAGACTGGACAGGGTTTCACCCCTCCACTTT. The V call is TRBV6-5, the J call TRBJ1-6; 8 nucleotides agree with TRBD1. Germline V lookup: CDR1 MNHEY, CDR2 SVGAGI. Trimming cost V 6 bases and J 9 bases; bases outside gene matches: 4. This CDR3 spans 13 amino acids.

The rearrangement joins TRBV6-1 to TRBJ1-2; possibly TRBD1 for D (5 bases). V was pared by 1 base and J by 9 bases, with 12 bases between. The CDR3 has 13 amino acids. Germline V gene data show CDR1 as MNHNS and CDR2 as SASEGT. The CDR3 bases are TGTGCCAGCAGTGAAGGGACAACTAAGAGCTACACCTTC. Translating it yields CASSEGTTKSYTF.

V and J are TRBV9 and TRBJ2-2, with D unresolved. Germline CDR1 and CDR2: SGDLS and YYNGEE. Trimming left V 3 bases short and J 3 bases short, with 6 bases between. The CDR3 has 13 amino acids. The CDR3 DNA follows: TGTGCCAGCAGCGATCCGTACACCGGGGAGCTGTTTTTT. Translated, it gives CASSDPYTGELFF. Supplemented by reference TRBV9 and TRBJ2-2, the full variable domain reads DSGVTQTPKHLITATGQRVTLRCSPRSGDLSVYWYQQSLDQGLQFLIQYYNGEERAKGNILERFSAQQFPDLHSELNLSSLELGDSALYFCASSDPYTGELFFGEGSRLTVL.

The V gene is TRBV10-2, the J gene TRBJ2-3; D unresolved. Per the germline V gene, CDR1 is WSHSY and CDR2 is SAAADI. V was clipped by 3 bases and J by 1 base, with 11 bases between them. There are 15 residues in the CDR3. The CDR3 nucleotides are TGCGCCAGCAGTGAACCCGGTGGGGGCACAGATACGCAGTATTTT. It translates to CASSEPGGGTDTQYF.

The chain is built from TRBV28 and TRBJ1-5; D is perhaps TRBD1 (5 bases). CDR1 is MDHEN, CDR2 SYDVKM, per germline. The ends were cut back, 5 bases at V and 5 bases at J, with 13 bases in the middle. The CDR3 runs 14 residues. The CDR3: CASSRDRPDQPQHF. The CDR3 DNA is TGTGCCAGCAGTCGCGACAGACCCGATCAGCCCCAGCATTTT.

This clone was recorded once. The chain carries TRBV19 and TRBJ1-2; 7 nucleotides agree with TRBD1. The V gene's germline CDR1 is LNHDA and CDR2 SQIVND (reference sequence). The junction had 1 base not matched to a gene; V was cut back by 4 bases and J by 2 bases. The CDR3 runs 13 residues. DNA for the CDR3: TGTGCCAGTAGTACACAGGGGAACTATGGCTACACCTTC. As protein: CASSTQGNYGYTF.

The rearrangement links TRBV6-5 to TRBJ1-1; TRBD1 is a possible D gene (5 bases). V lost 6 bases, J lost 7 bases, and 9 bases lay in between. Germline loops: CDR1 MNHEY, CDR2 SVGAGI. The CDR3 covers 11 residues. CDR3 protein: CASRRGSEAFF. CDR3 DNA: TGTGCCAGCAGGCGGGGCAGTGAAGCTTTCTTT.